This TCR beta chain was observed in a study of blood T cells in healthy people across ages. The study, taken as a whole, reports: Aged donors had fewer naive CD4+ cells and lower diversity than long-lived donors.

Each sample provided at least 6 micrograms of extracted total RNA. Through a sample-barcoded 5' primer and a J-beta primer mix, a second PCR was run for roughly 6 to 12 cycles. Each cDNA molecule, via a template-switch adaptor with 12 random nucleotides, was tagged. CDR3-containing paired-end reads numbered at least 2.5 million in each sample. TCRdb passed the 5' RACE reads through MiXCR, listing each CDR3 protein once. The sample records about 670,000 distinct CDR3 sequences, 40% to 45% being singletons. To note about this clonotype: Its antigen is not known.

Sequenced input: blood. The sequence came from a man older than 75 in good health.

The CDR3 sequence: CASSGGPRHEQFF. The CDR3, as DNA: TGTGCCAGCAGCGGAGGTCCCCGGCATGAGCAGTTCTTC. This chain connects TRBV28 to TRBJ2-1, with a tentative D call TRBD2 (5 bases). This CDR3 spans 13 amino acids. Germline V gene data show CDR1 as MDHEN and CDR2 as SYDVKM. V lost 6 bases to trimming and J lost 8 bases, with 14 bases between them.